Sequencing of this T cell receptor (beta chain) was carried out in a study of T cell responses to AZD1222 COVID-19 vaccine. General observations from the study: Baseline seropositivity occurred in only a handful of AZD1222 recipients. CD4 TCRs linked to vaccination spanned spike, dominating at 160-218 and 743-854.

The germline V gene encodes CDR1 SNHLY and CDR2 FYNNEI. The CDR3 is made up of 15 amino acids. J lost 7 bases, V lost 6 bases, and 14 bases had no gene match. As to this clone: Antigen specificity is unknown.

The repertoire was sequenced with immunoSEQ multiplex PCR; TCRdb's copy has only in-frame clones and lacks some. Of tens of thousands of clones in the sample, less than 90% were seen once. The material was peripheral blood, obtained on day 0 of AZD1222 vaccination. This sequence originates from an adult in good health. The V call is TRBV2, the J call TRBJ1-2, with 7 bases fitting TRBD1. The CDR3: CASRAPGQRESGYTF. The CDR3 bases are TGTGCCAGCAGAGCCCCGGGACAGAGGGAGTCTGGCTACACCTTC.